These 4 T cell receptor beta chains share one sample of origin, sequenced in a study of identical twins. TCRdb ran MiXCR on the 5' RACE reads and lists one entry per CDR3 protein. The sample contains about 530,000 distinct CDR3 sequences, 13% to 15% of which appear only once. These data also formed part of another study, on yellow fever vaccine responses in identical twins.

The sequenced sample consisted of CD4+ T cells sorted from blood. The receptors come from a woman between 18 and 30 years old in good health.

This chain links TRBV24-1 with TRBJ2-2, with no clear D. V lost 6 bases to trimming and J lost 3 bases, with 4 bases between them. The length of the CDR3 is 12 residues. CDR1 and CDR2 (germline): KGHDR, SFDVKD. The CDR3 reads CATSPYTGELFF. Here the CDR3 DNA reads TGTGCCACCAGTCCGTACACCGGGGAGCTGTTTTTT.

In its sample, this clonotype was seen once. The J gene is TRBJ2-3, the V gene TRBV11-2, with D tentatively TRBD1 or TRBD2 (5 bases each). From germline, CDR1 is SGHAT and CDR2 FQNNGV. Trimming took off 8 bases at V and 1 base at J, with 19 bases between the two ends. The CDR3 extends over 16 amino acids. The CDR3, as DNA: TGTGCCAGCGGTCGAGGGGCTCAAGCACGCACAGATACGCAGTATTTT. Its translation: CASGRGAQARTDTQYF.

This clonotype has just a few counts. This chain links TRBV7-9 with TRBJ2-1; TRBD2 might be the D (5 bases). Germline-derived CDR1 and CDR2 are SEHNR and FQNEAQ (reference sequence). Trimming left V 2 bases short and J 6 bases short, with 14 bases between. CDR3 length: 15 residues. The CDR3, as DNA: TGTGCCAGCAGCTTAACAGAGGGCCCTCCCAATGAGCAGTTCTTC. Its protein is CASSLTEGPPNEQFF.

Here the CDR3 DNA reads TGTGCCAGCAGCTTAGCGATGAGCGGGAGGCGGGGAGATACGCAGTATTTT. Translation gives CASSLAMSGRRGDTQYF. This chain links TRBV7-8 with TRBJ2-3; 9 positions match TRBD2. V lost 0 bases and J lost 5; bases outside the gene matches: 9. The CDR3 consists of 17 residues. Germline lookup yields CDR1 SGHVS and CDR2 FQNEAQ.